These 21 T cell receptor beta chains originate from one sample sequenced in a study of cytomegalovirus exposure and HLA in healthy donors. PCR was performed using 60 Vbeta and 13 Jbeta primers. Method: immunoSEQ multiplex PCR; TCRdb's copy keeps in-frame clones and lacks some. This sample has hundreds of thousands of clones, with 65% to 85% found just once. Sequences were obtained from PBMCs. The receptors here all came from a boy younger than 10 in good health and CMV-seronegative.

The V and J genes are TRBV7-8 and TRBJ2-5; D perhaps matches TRBD2 (5 bases). V lost 4 bases and J lost 1, with 16 bases in between. The V gene's germline CDR1 is SGHVS and CDR2 FQNEAQ. This CDR3 region has 16 residues. CDR3 sequence reads: CASSSGVGRLQETQYF. For the CDR3, the DNA is TGTGCCAGCAGCTCCGGGGTAGGGCGCCTCCAAGAGACCCAGTACTTC.

This clone appeared once. This chain links TRBV9 with TRBJ1-2; 7 positions match TRBD1. With 3 bases clipped from V and 3 bases from J, the junction kept 8 bases outside the gene matches. CDR3 size: 15 residues. Per the germline V gene, CDR1 is SGDLS and CDR2 is YYNGEE. CDR3 amino acids: CASSAPGQLYYGYTF. CDR3 DNA sequence: TGTGCCAGCAGCGCCCCGGGACAGCTGTACTATGGCTACACCTTC.

This chain connects TRBV7-6 to TRBJ2-5, with a tentative D call TRBD2 (7 bases). Germline CDR1 reads SGHVS; CDR2 reads FNYEAQ. Trimming took off 0 bases at V and 11 bases at J, with 19 bases between the two ends. This CDR3 is 15 amino acids long. The chain's CDR3 is CASSLAGGLLGEQYF. The CDR3 nucleotides read TGTGCCAGCAGCTTAGCGGGGGGGCTTCTGGGGGAGCAGTACTTC.

This chain uses TRBV7-2 with TRBJ2-2; 8 bases align to TRBD2. This CDR3 is 18 amino acids long. The V and J ends lost 2 bases and 4 bases, in that order; junction bases with no gene match: 12. Germline CDR1 SGHTA, CDR2 FQGNSA. The CDR3 nucleotides are TGTGCCAGCAGCTTATTAGCGTACGGGGGGGCGGGCACCGGGGAGCTGTTTTTT. Protein: CASSLLAYGGAGTGELFF.

CDR3 loop: CASTLTDERDYGYTF. In DNA, the CDR3 is TGTGCCAGCACCCTAACGGACGAGCGGGACTATGGCTACACCTTC. This chain connects TRBV7-9 to TRBJ1-2; D not resolved. The V gene lost 7 bases and the J gene lost 3 bases, with 18 bases spanning the gap. The CDR3 runs to 15 residues. Germline CDR1 SEHNR, CDR2 FQNEAQ (reference sequence).

The genes are TRBV6-1 and TRBJ1-4; TRBD1 might be the D (6 bases). Germline assignment: CDR1 MNHNS and CDR2 SASEGT. The CDR3 is made up of 13 amino acids. Trimming pared 5 bases from V and 6 bases from J, leaving 10 bases between. The CDR3 here is CASSLTGYEKLFF. CDR3 nucleotide sequence: TGTGCCAGCAGTCTCACAGGGTATGAAAAACTGTTTTTT.

The chain employs TRBV30 and TRBJ1-2, with no clear D. V gave up 3 bases and J gave up 1 base, with 9 bases separating them. There are 13 residues in the CDR3. From germline, CDR1 is GTSNPN and CDR2 SVGIG (reference sequence). CDR3 sequence: CAWREGSNYGYTF. The CDR3 nucleotides read TGTGCCTGGAGAGAAGGGAGTAACTATGGCTACACCTTC.

V is TRBV5-1 and J is TRBJ2-5; 7 nucleotides agree with TRBD2. Unmatched junction bases numbered 3, after V lost 9 bases and J lost 4 bases. The CDR3 is 11 amino acids. In germline, CDR1 is SGHRS, CDR2 YFSETQ. CDR3 sequence (DNA): TGCGCCACCTCGGGGGGAGAGACCCAGTACTTC. Amino acids: CATSGGETQYF.

CDR3 sequence: CAIKSDRVQRDTEAFF. CDR3 DNA: TGTGCCATCAAAAGCGACAGGGTGCAACGAGACACTGAAGCTTTCTTT. The chain couples TRBV10-3 to TRBJ1-1; the match to TRBD1 covers 7 bases. Germline loops: CDR1 ENHRY, CDR2 SYGVKD. V gave up 7 bases and J gave up 3 bases; unmatched junction bases: 14. This CDR3 spans 16 amino acids.

The J gene is TRBJ1-5, the V gene TRBV2, with D perhaps matching TRBD1 (6 bases). Trimming took 3 bases from V and 7 from J, leaving 22 bases between them. The germline gives CDR1 SNHLY, CDR2 FYNNEI. The CDR3 length is 17 residues. CDR3 loop: CASSDPWGPANGQPQHF. In DNA form, the CDR3 reads TGTGCCAGCAGTGACCCCTGGGGGCCCGCTAATGGGCAGCCCCAGCATTTT.

The chain joins TRBV2 to TRBJ2-7; maybe TRBD1 (6 bases). The CDR3 has 14 amino acids. V was trimmed by 6 bases and J by 3 bases, leaving 15 bases between them. Germline loops: CDR1 SNHLY, CDR2 FYNNEI. DNA of the CDR3: TGTGCCAGCAGCCCCGGGACATTTCTCTACGAGCAGTACTTC. Protein sequence: CASSPGTFLYEQYF.

The chain joins TRBV27 to TRBJ1-6, with TRBD1 matching 9 bases. The V gene's germline CDR1 is MNHEY and CDR2 SMNVEV (reference sequence). V dropped 6 bases and J dropped 7; count of bases not matched to a gene: 7. The CDR3 has 15 amino acids. The CDR3 reads CASSRRDRENSPLHF. The CDR3 DNA reads as TGTGCCAGCAGCCGCCGGGACAGGGAAAATTCACCCCTCCACTTT.

The sample holds one count of this clone. The chain uses TRBV6-5 and TRBJ2-5; TRBD1 matches at 8 bases. With the DNA end fitting TRBJ2-7 better, the J assignment may be wrong. CDR3 size: 16 residues. CDR1 is MNHEY, CDR2 SVGAGI, per germline. CDR3 coding DNA: TGTGCCAGCAGTTACTCGCCAACAGGGGGTTCCTACGAGCAGTACTTC. This sequence encodes CASSYSPTGGSYEQYF.

The chain couples TRBV11-2 to TRBJ2-3; D uncertain. The CDR3 contains 13 residues. V lost 5 bases and J lost 4, with 10 bases in between. The germline CDR1 and CDR2 sequences are SGHAT and FQNNGV. The CDR3 nucleotides read TGTGCCAGCAGCCGGGTGGGTCCAGATACGCAGTATTTT. It specifies CASSRVGPDTQYF. The full variable domain, completed using reference TRBV11-2 and TRBJ2-3, is EAGVAQSPRYKIIEKRQSVAFWCNPISGHATLYWYQQILGQGPKLLIQFQNNGVVDDSQLPKDRFSAERLKGVDSTLKIQPAKLEDSAVYLCASSRVGPDTQYFGPGTRLTVL.

The table lists this clone with a few counts. The chain combines TRBV4-1 with TRBJ1-4; a weak D match, TRBD1 (5 bases). CDR3 length: 16 residues. The germline V gene has CDR1 MGHRA and CDR2 YSYEKL. The germline V and J ends were trimmed by 2 bases and 2 bases, with 12 bases remaining between them. The CDR3 region is CASSQRTSMTNEKLFF. The DNA for the CDR3 is TGCGCCAGCAGCCAACGGACATCCATGACTAATGAAAAACTGTTTTTT.

This clone came up a few times. The chain joins TRBV4-1 to TRBJ1-5; D gene ambiguous. The CDR3 length is 15 residues. Germline V CDR1 and CDR2: MGHRA, YSYEKL. Trimming stripped 0 bases from V and 4 bases from J, with 10 bases between. The CDR3 loop is CASSQDSGKNQPQHF. As DNA, the CDR3 is TGCGCCAGCAGCCAAGATAGCGGGAAAAATCAGCCCCAGCATTTT.

The rearrangement links TRBV2 to TRBJ2-6; 10 nucleotides agree with TRBD2. V lost 4 bases to trimming and J lost 3 bases; unmatched junction nucleotides: 6. Looked up from germline, CDR1 is SNHLY and CDR2 is FYNNEI. This CDR3 has 17 amino acids. CDR3 sequence (DNA): TGTGCCAGCAGTGTCGAGCGGGGGGGCCTTGGGGCCAACGTCCTGACTTTC. Translating it yields CASSVERGGLGANVLTF.

This clone was counted between two and nine times. The chain couples TRBV6-5 to TRBJ1-3; D uncertain. Trimming left V 4 bases short and J 2 bases short, with 12 bases between. Germline CDR1 MNHEY, CDR2 SVGAGI. CDR3 size: 15 residues. The DNA of the CDR3 is TGTGCCAGCAGTTCGACTGGCCTCCCTGGAAACACCATATATTTT. Its translation: CASSSTGLPGNTIYF.

The table lists this clone with many counts. CDR3 in DNA: TGTGCCAGCAGTGAAGGGACAGTGAACACTGAAGCTTTCTTT. Protein sequence: CASSEGTVNTEAFF. This chain uses TRBV2 with TRBJ1-1, with D tentatively TRBD1 (6 bases). V shed 1 base and J shed 0 bases, with 6 bases lying between them. The CDR3 runs 14 residues. Germline V CDR1 and CDR2: SNHLY, FYNNEI.

The genes are TRBV6-1 and TRBJ1-1; the D gene is possibly TRBD1 (5 bases). Per the germline V gene, CDR1 is MNHNS and CDR2 is SASEGT. Trimming removed 4 bases from V and 8 bases from J, with 8 bases in between. The CDR3 is made up of 11 amino acids. CDR3 region: CASSGGREAFF. CDR3 coding DNA: TGTGCCAGCAGTGGGGGCAGAGAAGCTTTCTTT.

CDR3 coding DNA: TGTGCCAGCAGCCACCGGACAGGGGGCTTGAGTAATTCACCCCTCCACTTT. Translation gives CASSHRTGGLSNSPLHF. This chain uses TRBV7-9 with TRBJ1-6, with TRBD1 identical over 11 bases. The CDR3 covers 17 residues. Germline V gene data show CDR1 as SEHNR and CDR2 as FQNEAQ (reference sequence). The V segment lost 5 bases and the J segment 6 bases; nucleotides outside the gene matches: 9.